These 19 T cell receptor beta chains share one sample of origin, sequenced in a study of beta chain features in type 1 diabetes (dated by TCRdb to the late 2010s). Receptor libraries were prepared by the immunoSEQ multiplex PCR assay. The High Capacity cDNA Reverse Transcription Kit was used to reverse transcribe all of the isolated RNA, meaning that expressed TCRB transcripts were what got sequenced. The source is immuneACCESS, and TCRdb retained only in-frame sequences with V and J called. Part of the clones is not carried over; for the studies checked, unresolved V genes explain less than half of this, and the remainder is unexplained. For this sample the table gives roughly 380,000 clones, of which about 19% were detected only once. The ten top clones hold around 0.045% of the sample. Sequencing input: naive CD4+ T cells from blood. This specimen's cell subset or site label, per the study, means: true naive CD4+ T cells. All receptors derive from a woman between 18 and 30 years old in good health.

The chain carries TRBV29-1 and TRBJ2-7; D perhaps matches TRBD1 (5 bases). Germline V gene lookup returns CDR1 SQVTM and CDR2 ANQGSEA. There are 12 residues in the CDR3. Trimming removed 2 bases at V and 6 bases at J, with 11 bases between. The CDR3 DNA is TGCAGCGTTGAAACCCAGGGAAGCGAGCAGTACTTC. Its translation is CSVETQGSEQYF.

This rearrangement joins TRBV30 to TRBJ1-1; a weak D match, TRBD1 (5 bases). Trimming pared 3 bases from V and 11 bases from J, leaving 16 bases between. This CDR3 is built from 12 residues. The germline V gene has CDR1 GTSNPN and CDR2 SVGIG (reference sequence). The CDR3, as DNA: TGTGCCTGGAGACCAGGGATTGGAGCGGCTTTCTTT. Amino acid sequence: CAWRPGIGAAFF. The whole variable domain, remainder taken from reference TRBV30 and TRBJ1-1, is SQTIHQWPATLVQPVGSPLSLECTVEGTSNPNLYWYRQAAGRGLQLLFYSVGIGQISSEVPQNLSASRPQDRQFILSSKKLLLSDSGFYLCAWRPGIGAAFFGQGTRLTVV.

The chain is built from TRBV15 and TRBJ1-2; 7 bases line up with TRBD1. The CDR3 length is 13 residues. The V segment lost 5 bases and the J segment 4 bases; nucleotides outside the gene matches: 4. CDR1 and CDR2 from the germline V gene are LNHNV and YYDKDF (reference sequence). CDR3 bases: TGTGCCACCAGCTCGGACAGGACCTATGGCTACACCTTC. Translation: CATSSDRTYGYTF.

This clone was found a few times. J is TRBJ2-1 and V is TRBV4-2; TRBD2 aligns across 12 bases. The germline V gene has CDR1 LGHNA and CDR2 YNFKEQ. Trimming removed 1 base from V and 9 bases from J; junction bases left unmatched: 13. The CDR3 sequence is 18 residues long. CDR3 protein: CASSQVEASGRAGGEQFF. CDR3 bases: TGTGCCAGCAGCCAAGTCGAAGCTAGCGGGAGGGCCGGGGGTGAGCAGTTCTTC.

This clone occurred a few times. The same CDR3 also results from other DNA sequences found in this sample. The rearrangement uses TRBV30 and TRBJ1-5; 8 bases line up with TRBD1. Germline loops: CDR1 GTSNPN, CDR2 SVGIG (reference sequence). CDR3 length equals 13 residues. V was clipped by 2 bases and J by 6 bases; unmatched bases: 3. The CDR3 loop reads CAWSTGGGQPQHF. In DNA form, the CDR3 reads TGTGCCTGGAGTACAGGGGGGGGTCAGCCCCAGCATTTT.

Of note for this clone: The junction does not match germline at one end; this may be a read error. The chain recombines TRBV4-1 with TRBJ1-1, with 7 positions matching TRBD1. This CDR3 is 14 amino acids long. Germline V gene lookup returns CDR1 MGHRA and CDR2 YSYEKL. The CDR3 region has the DNA TGTGCCAGCAGCCGCCGACAGGGGAACACTGAAGCTTTCTTT. Protein sequence: CASSRRQGNTEAFF.

This clone occurred a few times. This sequence joins TRBV11-2 and TRBJ2-1; no clear D gene. Germline assignment: CDR1 SGHAT and CDR2 FQNNGV. V lost 2 bases, J lost 6 bases, and 11 bases lay in between. This CDR3 has 14 residues. CDR3 sequence reads: CASSLTRRLNEQFF. DNA of the CDR3: TGTGCCAGCAGCTTAACGCGCCGCCTCAATGAGCAGTTCTTC.

The chain is built from TRBV6-5 and TRBJ1-2, with D possibly being TRBD1 (5 bases). The CDR3 runs 14 residues. V was clipped by 5 bases and J by 8 bases, with 18 bases between them. Germline V gene sequence: CDR1 MNHEY, CDR2 SVGAGI. The CDR3 coding sequence is TGTGCCAGCAGTCGTAGCGGGCTGGGGGGAGGCTACACCTTC. Amino acids: CASSRSGLGGGYTF.

This clone was counted between two and nine times. The chain uses TRBV19 and TRBJ1-1, with D maybe TRBD1 (6 bases). The germline V gene has CDR1 LNHDA and CDR2 SQIVND (reference sequence). Trimming took off 9 bases at V and 3 bases at J, with 11 bases between the two ends. This CDR3 contains 12 residues. CDR3 sequence: CASRDTYTEAFF. CDR3 in DNA: TGTGCCAGCCGGGACACTTACACTGAAGCTTTCTTT.

This clone was counted a few times. The rearrangement joins TRBV2 to TRBJ1-5; the D gene is possibly TRBD1 (5 bases). CDR1 and CDR2 (germline): SNHLY, FYNNEI. The CDR3 sequence is 14 residues long. V was shortened by 2 bases and J by 4 bases, with 9 bases between the two germline ends. CDR3 sequence: CASSERQTNQPQHF. The DNA of the CDR3 is TGTGCCAGCAGTGAACGACAGACTAATCAGCCCCAGCATTTT.

In this sample, this clone turned up a few times. The chain recombines TRBV29-1 with TRBJ2-3; TRBD2 matches at 11 bases. V shed 7 bases and J 5 bases; nucleotides not matched to a gene: 5. The germline V gene has CDR1 SQVTM and CDR2 ANQGSEA. CDR3 length equals 13 residues. DNA for the CDR3: TGCAGCGGTAGCGGGGGGGCCTTAGATACGCAGTATTTT. It codes for CSGSGGALDTQYF.

V is TRBV4-3 and J is TRBJ1-1, with 9 nucleotides matching TRBD1. From germline, CDR1 is LGHNA and CDR2 YSLEER. There are 17 residues in the CDR3. V lost 0 bases to trimming and J lost 5 bases; unmatched junction nucleotides: 10. CDR3: CASSQELQGALGTEAFF. The CDR3 region has the DNA TGCGCCAGCAGCCAAGAATTACAGGGGGCCTTGGGGACTGAAGCTTTCTTT.

This chain uses TRBV4-3 with TRBJ2-2; a weak D match, TRBD1 (6 bases). V lost 3 bases, J lost 3 bases, and 20 bases lay in between. Germline V gives CDR1 LGHNA, CDR2 YSLEER. The CDR3 spans 18 residues. Written as DNA, the CDR3 is TGCGCCAGCAGCCAGGACAAAAGGACAGCCTGGTACACCGGGGAGCTGTTTTTT. Translation gives CASSQDKRTAWYTGELFF.

This clone occurred a few times. This rearrangement joins TRBV5-1 to TRBJ2-1, with 7 positions matching TRBD1. The J segment lost 8 bases and the V segment lost 4 bases, leaving 3 bases of the junction unmatched. CDR3 length: 12 residues. CDR1 SGHRS and CDR2 YFSETQ come from the germline V gene. As DNA, the CDR3 is TGCGCCAGCAGCCCGCAGGGGGATGAGCAGTTCTTC. Residues: CASSPQGDEQFF.

CDR3 in DNA: TGCGCCAGCAGTTCAACAGGGGCGAGTGAGCAGTTCTTC. Translation gives CASSSTGASEQFF. The chain couples TRBV5-1 to TRBJ2-1, with TRBD1 identical over 7 bases. J lost 9 bases, V lost 5 bases, and 8 bases had no gene match. Per germline, CDR1 SGHRS and CDR2 YFSETQ. CDR3 length: 13 amino acids.

This clone was observed a few times. This chain joins TRBV11-3 and TRBJ2-7, with 16 bases matching TRBD2. J lost 4 bases, V lost 8 bases, and 11 bases had no gene match. This CDR3 region has 17 residues. Germline V CDR1 and CDR2: SGHNT, YENEEA. CDR3 sequence: CASEGLAGGERRYEQYF. The CDR3 bases are TGTGCCAGCGAGGGACTAGCGGGAGGGGAAAGAAGATACGAGCAGTACTTC. Complete variable domain (other parts from reference TRBV11-3 and TRBJ2-7): EAGVVQSPRYKIIEKKQPVAFWCNPISGHNTLYWYLQNLGQGPELLIRYENEEAVDDSQLPKDRFSAERLKGVDSTLKIQPAELGDSAVYLCASEGLAGGERRYEQYFGPGTRLTVT.

The chain has TRBV6-6 and TRBJ1-1; D not resolved. This CDR3 comprises 15 residues. Germline V gene lookup returns CDR1 MNHNY and CDR2 SVGAGI (reference sequence). Trimming removed 2 bases at V and 0 bases at J, with 10 bases between. The CDR3 DNA is TGTGCCAGCAGTTACGCGGGGTTCATGAACACTGAAGCTTTCTTT. It is translated as CASSYAGFMNTEAFF.

V and J are TRBV14 and TRBJ2-1; 11 bases map to TRBD2. This CDR3 is 14 amino acids long. Per germline, CDR1 SGHDN and CDR2 FVKESK. Unmatched junction bases numbered 6, after V lost 6 bases and J lost 8 bases. The CDR3 DNA is TGTGCCAGCAGACCTCTAGCGGGAGGTTATGAGCAGTTCTTC. This encodes CASRPLAGGYEQFF.

This clone was found a few times. The V call is TRBV18, the J call TRBJ2-3; D not certain. Germline lookup yields CDR1 KGHSH and CDR2 LQKENI. The V end was cut by 3 bases, the J end by 3 bases, with 13 bases between. This CDR3 has 15 amino acids. Here the CDR3 DNA reads TGTGCCAGCTCACCTCTATTAGCTGGAACAGATACGCAGTATTTT. It is translated as CASSPLLAGTDTQYF.